This T cell receptor beta chain came from a study of OX40 agonist ivuxolimab in advanced cancers. Study-wide context: Ivuxolimab, an agonist antibody against OX40 (CD134), was given to patients.

Assay used: immunoSEQ multiplex PCR; TCRdb lists only in-frame clones, some missing. The sample records about 68,000 clones, 83% being singletons. CDR1 SQVTM and CDR2 ANQGSEA come from the germline V gene. J was trimmed by 1 base and V by 3 bases; bases with no gene match: 11. The CDR3 covers 17 residues. This sample comprised CD4+ or CD8+ T cells sorted from blood, obtained in a trial of the OX40 agonist ivuxolimab. The TCR originated in an adult with an advanced solid tumor such as melanoma, head and neck, liver or kidney cancer. V is TRBV29-1 and J is TRBJ2-3; 9 bases fit TRBD1. CDR3 amino acids: CSVERGQGISGTDTQYF. CDR3 nucleotide sequence: TGCAGCGTTGAGAGGGGACAGGGTATATCGGGCACAGATACGCAGTATTTT.